A selection of T cell receptor beta chains follows, all from one sample in a study of shared clonotypes between healthy human individuals. Assay used: immunoSEQ multiplex PCR; TCRdb lists only in-frame clones, some missing. Counted here are around 2.5 million clones, roughly 93% occurring once; the ten biggest clones make up approximately 0.37%. The sample consisted of naive CD4+ T cells from PBMCs. The receptors originated from a man between 18 and 35 years old in good health. Some clones in this sample may be carry-over from other donors' samples. The CDR3 runs from the conserved cysteine through the conserved F or W. A D gene is named only where the DNA matches it firmly. Clone sizes are given selectively: once, few, many, or a class where the clone is expanded.

CDR3 length | clone size | J gene | V gene | D gene | CDR3 DNA | CDR3 protein
14 | . | TRBJ2-7 | TRBV28 | . | TGTGCCAGCAGGCCGCCGGGACGAACCTACGAGCAGTACTTC | CASRPPGRTYEQYF
10 | . | TRBJ1-4 | TRBV20-1 | . | TGCAGTGCTGCCCGGAAAAAGGTGTTTTTT | CSAARKKVFF
16 | once | TRBJ2-2 | TRBV4-1 | . | TGCGCCAGCAGCCAAGTTCTCAGGGGCGTCACCGGGGAGCTGTTTTTT | CASSQVLRGVTGELFF
13 | once | TRBJ2-1 | TRBV9 | . | TGTGCCAGCAGCGTAGCCTCGCACAATGAGCAGTTCTTC | CASSVASHNEQFF
14 | . | TRBJ1-1 | TRBV5-4 | TRBD1 | TGTGCCAGCAGCTTAACAGGGGGCGCTTTTGAAGCTTTCTTT | CASSLTGGAFEAFF
16 | . | TRBJ2-3 | TRBV27 | . | TGTGCCAGCAGTCCCTGGGGGGTAACTAGCACAGATACGCAGTATTTT | CASSPWGVTSTDTQYF
14 | . | TRBJ2-1 | TRBV6-1 | TRBD2 | TGTGCCAGTGTGACTAGCGGGAGTGGTAATGAGCAGTTCTTC | CASVTSGSGNEQFF
12 | . | TRBJ2-7 | TRBV6-5 | TRBD2 | TGTGCCAGCACCGAGACTAGCGGGATGCAGTACTTC | CASTETSGMQYF
14 | . | TRBJ2-3 | TRBV5-1 | TRBD1 | TGCGCCAGCAGGCGGACAGGGAGGACAGATACGCAGTATTTT | CASRRTGRTDTQYF
11 | . | TRBJ2-3 | TRBV29-1 | . | TGCAGCGTTGCTCGGGCAGATACGCAGTATTTT | CSVARADTQYF
15 | . | TRBJ1-3 | TRBV19 | . | TGTGCCAGTAATCCGCGGGGGAGCTCTGGAAACACCATATATTTT | CASNPRGSSGNTIYF
13 | . | TRBJ2-7 | TRBV6-4 | . | TGTGCCAGCAGTGACAGGGTAGCAGGGGAGCAGTACTTC | CASSDRVAGEQYF
14 | . | TRBJ2-5 | TRBV5-1 | . | TGCGCCAGCAGCTGGGGGATAGAGGGGAGGACCCAGTACTTC | CASSWGIEGRTQYF
14 | . | TRBJ2-7 | TRBV5-1 | TRBD2 | TGCGCCAGCAGCTTGCGTAGCGGGGCCTACGAGCAGTACTTC | CASSLRSGAYEQYF
13 | . | TRBJ2-5 | TRBV5-1 | TRBD2 | TGCGCCAGCGGGCTAGCGGGGGAAGAGACCCAGTACTTC | CASGLAGEETQYF
13 | . | TRBJ1-2 | TRBV7-3 | TRBD1 | TGTGCCAGCAGCAAGGGACAGGGGGCTGGCTACACCTTC | CASSKGQGAGYTF